This T cell receptor (beta chain) was documented in a study of blood T cell repertoires in COVID-19. Authors' methods: Estimated nucleated cell counts came from reference gene primer amplification. TCRdb's copy holds only in-frame clones and misses some; the assay was immunoSEQ multiplex PCR. V and J calls plus clone size are reproduced from that table; the DNA served to infer D and trimming. The table includes 200,000 or so clones, about nine tenths detected once. This CDR3 is built from 16 residues. The germline V gene encodes CDR1 KGHSH and CDR2 LQKENI. The V and J ends lost 1 base and 3 bases, in that order; junction bases with no gene match: 3.

The V gene is TRBV18, the J gene TRBJ1-4; 9 bases line up with TRBD1. The receptor comes from a man between 65 and 79 years old with active or convalescent COVID-19. The sequencing input was peripheral blood. CDR3: CASSPQQGAPNEKLFF. CDR3 coding DNA: TGTGCCAGCTCACCACAACAGGGGGCGCCTAATGAAAAACTGTTTTTT. Full variable domain (remainder filled in from reference TRBV18 and TRBJ1-4): NAGVMQNPRHLVRRRGQEARLRCSPMKGHSHVYWYRQLPEEGLKFMVYLQKENIIDESGMPKERFSAEFPKEGPSILRIQQVVRGDSAAYFCASSPQQGAPNEKLFFGSGTQLSVL.